This is a list of T cell receptor beta chains from one sample in a study of blood T cell repertoires in COVID-19. Only in-frame clones appear in the TCRdb table, and some are missing; sequencing was by immunoSEQ multiplex PCR. This table holds about 160,000 clones, about four fifths found once. The sequencing input was peripheral blood. The origin of the receptors is a man aged 70 or older who had recovered from COVID-19. Each CDR3 is given without its conserved first and last residue. The order of the fields is V gene, J gene, clone size, CDR3 protein. Some rows have no size entry. The others give once, few or many, or a class for an expanded clone.

TRBV5-1	TRBJ2-3	.	ASSLGAGVSTDTQY
TRBV6-2/TRBV6-3	TRBJ2-7	few	ASSYSTGSGRTYEQY
TRBV28	TRBJ1-5	.	ASSPRGPQH
TRBV15	TRBJ2-5	.	ATSRGQHSETQY
TRBV6-5	TRBJ2-5	.	ASSYSTLGQTQY
TRBV7-9	TRBJ2-1	.	ASGGRHSSYNEQF
TRBV3-1/TRBV3-2	TRBJ2-7	few	ASSQAASRGLGGGEQY
TRBV9	TRBJ2-7	few	ASSVALGQGIYEQY
TRBV6-5	TRBJ1-1	.	ASRTNRGTWEAF
TRBV19	TRBJ2-7	.	ASSIAPGQGYEQY
TRBV30	TRBJ2-7	.	AWSKGLTYEQY
TRBV10-3	TRBJ2-3	.	AITSGTSGSGDTQY
TRBV7-9	TRBJ1-3	few	ASSINSMGNTIY
TRBV19	TRBJ1-5	.	ASSGQGYQPQH
TRBV19	TRBJ2-6	once	ASSYGGYTGANVLT
TRBV27	TRBJ1-6	few	ASSRGTGGNSPLH
TRBV28	TRBJ2-2	.	ASSLRRGLNTGELF
TRBV19	TRBJ2-3	.	ASSIRQGLKDTQY
TRBV12-3/TRBV12-4	TRBJ1-2	.	ASSLWGVYGYT
TRBV2	TRBJ2-1	.	ASSQRTSGNYNEQF
TRBV6-5	TRBJ1-5	.	ASRLQGIDQPQH
TRBV4-2	TRBJ2-7	.	ASSPAGSYEQY
TRBV18	TRBJ1-1	.	ASSSGLDTEAF
TRBV19	TRBJ1-1	.	ATSGTGGYGTTEAF
TRBV12-3/TRBV12-4	TRBJ2-7	.	ASSLTSYEQY
TRBV6-5	TRBJ1-1	once	ASSGTRMNTEAF
TRBV18	TRBJ2-5	.	ASSPTSGSTETQY
TRBV7-9	TRBJ1-4	.	ASSTRQVGNEKLF
TRBV5-1	TRBJ1-4	.	ASSLAINGEKLF